This T cell receptor beta chain was retrieved from a study of glioma-infiltrating T cells. Amplification of TCR alpha and beta CDR3 regions from RNA used iRepertoire nested multiplex PCR. Input was about 85-450 ng of tissue mRNA or PBMC total RNA. TCRdb analysed the multiplex PCR reads with MiXCR anew, one entry per CDR3 protein. The sample carries about 180,000 distinct CDR3 sequences, roughly two fifths recorded once. The CDR3 has 13 amino acids. After removal of 3 bases from V and 10 bases from J, the junction contained 5 bases not matched to a gene. General study results and limits: Non-neoplastic patients had below-expected tissue-blood divergence, while all gliomas exceeded expectation. Very few CDR3 sequences were shared between tissue and blood.

Comments on this clonotype: Its cognate antigen is unknown. A much larger clone is a single base away; this may be a read error. In this CDR3 the conserved last residue, phenylalanine or tryptophan, is missing, so a read error is likely.

J is TRBJ2-1 and V is TRBV12-3 or TRBV12-4; 8 positions agree with TRBD2. The sample was glioma tissue, nonneoplastic brain tissue, or PBMCs (not recorded which). The source is a human donor with low-grade glioma or glioblastoma, undergoing nonglioma brain surgery, or in good health (not recorded which). As DNA, the CDR3 is TGTGCCAGCAGTTTGGGGACTAGATTGGAGCAGTTCGTC. Residues: CASSLGTRLEQFV.